This T cell receptor beta chain was retrieved from a study of human T cells and chemical hapten exposure. Background on the study: Upper inner arm skin measuring about 2 cm by about 2 cm received 2% DPC for sensitization.

Described time point: patch test 1, 2 weeks after DPC sensitization. Treatment denoted: therapeutic diphenylcyclopropenone sensitization with weekly scalp DPC. Blood draws came before every patch-test application. This clonotype was counted many times. Attachment of unique molecular identifiers to individual cDNA molecules was performed in the library. In the authors' workflow: A per-sample median of roughly 96,000 TCRs was observed, with a range of about 20,000 to 690,600. MiXCR was run by TCRdb on the RACE reads, yielding one entry per CDR3 protein. Here the V and J calls rest on TCRdb's processing, not on the authors' analysis. Found here are roughly 45,000 distinct CDR3 sequences, around 9.3% of them singletons; the top ten hold around 4.3%. V was clipped by 4 bases and J by 9 bases, with 13 bases between them. The CDR3 spans 13 residues. Germline V gives CDR1 MNHEY, CDR2 SVGEGT.

This chain joins TRBV6-2 or TRBV6-3 and TRBJ2-1; D perhaps matches TRBD1 (6 bases). The specimen was whole blood, collected in connection with sensitization to the hapten diphenylcyclopropenone (DPC). The TCR sequence derives from a woman aged 45-59 years with alopecia areata. Some clones in this sample may be carry-over from other donors' samples. CDR3 in amino acids: CASSSNRVREQFF. Written as DNA, the CDR3 is TGTGCCAGCAGTTCCAACAGGGTCCGTGAGCAGTTCTTC.